Below are 18 T cell receptor beta chains sequenced from a single sample in a study of T cells of healthy individuals. TCRdb reprocessed the 5' RACE reads via MiXCR and lists one record per CDR3 protein. This table has 60,000 to 70,000 distinct CDR3 sequences, about a sixth appearing once. The receptors stem from a human donor in good health.

V and J are TRBV3-1 and TRBJ1-6; TRBD1 aligns across 9 bases. The V segment lost 3 bases and the J segment 9 bases; nucleotides outside the gene matches: 6. This CDR3 has 15 residues. Germline values: CDR1 LGHDT, CDR2 YNNKEL (reference sequence). The CDR3 DNA follows: TGTGCCAGCAGCCACGGGACAGGGAGGGGTTCACCCCTCCACTTT. Its protein product is CASSHGTGRGSPLHF. Combining the CDR3 with reference TRBV3-1 and TRBJ1-6 gives the whole variable domain DTAVSQTPKYLVTQMGNDKSIKCEQNLGHDTMYWYKQDSKKFLKIMFSYNNKELIINETVPNRFSPKSPDKAHLNLHINSLELGDSAVYFCASSHGTGRGSPLHFGNGTRLTVT.

The chain combines TRBV4-1 with TRBJ1-4, with D perhaps TRBD1 (5 bases). The CDR3 has 15 residues. Trimming removed 1 base at V and 12 bases at J, with 18 bases between. Germline-derived CDR1 and CDR2 are MGHRA and YSYEKL. CDR3 in amino acids: CASSQVSGTAMELFF. In DNA form, the CDR3 reads TGCGCCAGCAGCCAAGTTTCCGGGACCGCCATGGAACTGTTTTTT.

CDR3 amino acids: CASSPSQETQYF. CDR3 nucleotides: TGTGCCAGCAGTCCTTCACAAGAGACCCAGTACTTC. This rearrangement joins TRBV6-5 to TRBJ2-5; D not certain. Between the trimmed V and J ends, which lost 5 bases and 2 bases, there was a span of 6 bases. The CDR3 consists of 12 residues. Germline V gives CDR1 MNHEY, CDR2 SVGAGI.

In its sample, this clonotype was seen a few times. V and J are TRBV7-9 and TRBJ1-1; 7 bases fit TRBD1. Germline CDR1 is SEHNR and CDR2 is FQNEAQ (reference sequence). The CDR3 contains 15 residues. V was pared by 5 bases and J by 2 bases, with 8 bases of the junction left unmatched. The CDR3 loop reads CASSLGQVSNTEAFF. In nucleotides, the CDR3 is TGTGCCAGCAGCCTAGGACAGGTCTCCAACACTGAAGCTTTCTTT.

J is TRBJ2-1 and V is TRBV27; the match to TRBD1 covers 10 bases. The CDR3 contains 16 residues. Germline V gene sequence: CDR1 MNHEY, CDR2 SMNVEV (reference sequence). The J segment lost 8 bases and the V segment lost 6 bases, leaving 13 bases of the junction unmatched. The CDR3 sequence is CASRSIGTGVHDEQFF. The CDR3 DNA reads TGTGCCAGCAGATCAATTGGGACAGGGGTTCACGATGAGCAGTTCTTC.

This clonotype was found a few times. This chain connects TRBV7-2 to TRBJ2-7, with D unresolved. Trimming cost V 2 bases and J 2 bases, with 16 bases left between them. The CDR3 is 16 residues long. Germline V gene lookup returns CDR1 SGHTA and CDR2 FQGNSA. CDR3 amino acids: CASSLKACDCPYEQYF. CDR3 nucleotides: TGTGCCAGCAGCTTAAAGGCCTGCGACTGCCCCTACGAGCAGTACTTC. The full variable domain, in which reference TRBV7-2 and TRBJ2-7 provide the parts outside the CDR3, is GAGVSQSPSNKVTEKGKDVELRCDPISGHTALYWYRQSLGQGLEFLIYFQGNSAPDKSGLPSDRFSAERTGGSVSTLTIQRTQQEDSAVYLCASSLKACDCPYEQYFGPGTRLTVT.

The chain carries TRBV24-1 and TRBJ2-2, with D maybe TRBD2 (6 bases). The ends were cut back, 4 bases at V and 4 bases at J, with 18 bases in the middle. Germline assignment: CDR1 KGHDR and CDR2 SFDVKD. The CDR3 spans 17 residues. For the CDR3, the DNA is TGTGCCACCAGTGACCAGGGACTGGACGGGGGCACCGGGGAGCTGTTTTTT. It codes for CATSDQGLDGGTGELFF.

The chain employs TRBV29-1 and TRBJ2-2, with 8 bases that match TRBD2. The CDR3 loop spans 17 amino acids. V was pared by 4 bases and J by 4 bases, with 14 bases of the junction left unmatched. CDR1 SQVTM and CDR2 ANQGSEA come from the germline V gene. The CDR3 protein is CSVGVRGGTVRTGELFF. The CDR3, as DNA: TGCAGCGTTGGGGTACGGGGGGGCACGGTACGCACCGGGGAGCTGTTTTTT.

Only a few counts were recorded for this clonotype. V and J are TRBV4-1 and TRBJ2-7, with D perhaps matching TRBD2 (5 bases). Per the germline V gene, CDR1 is MGHRA and CDR2 is YSYEKL. CDR3 length: 13 amino acids. V shed 3 bases and J shed 5 bases, with 11 bases lying between them. The CDR3 DNA reads as TGCGCCAGCAGCCAGGCGGACTGGGACGAGCAGTACTTC. As protein: CASSQADWDEQYF.

The gene calls are TRBV4-3 and TRBJ2-1; 10 bases align to TRBD2. Germline V lookup: CDR1 LGHNA, CDR2 YSLEER. V dropped 0 bases and J dropped 4; count of bases not matched to a gene: 9. There are 18 residues in the CDR3. CDR3 residues: CASSQDRRTSGLYNEQFF. For the CDR3, the DNA is TGCGCCAGCAGCCAAGATCGGCGGACTAGCGGTCTTTACAATGAGCAGTTCTTC.

This clonotype has at least ten counts. The chain carries TRBV6-1 and TRBJ2-3, with 10 bases aligning to TRBD1. The germline gives CDR1 MNHNS, CDR2 SASEGT. The CDR3 spans 15 residues. Germline trimming cut 7 bases from V and 0 bases from J; bases unmatched to any gene: 4. This CDR3 is CASTWGQGSTDTQYF. For the CDR3, the DNA is TGTGCCAGCACTTGGGGACAGGGGAGCACAGATACGCAGTATTTT.

This clonotype came up a few times. V usage is TRBV5-1 and J usage is TRBJ2-7; TRBD1 agrees at 7 bases. CDR3 size: 16 residues. Germline V gives CDR1 SGHRS, CDR2 YFSETQ. V was clipped by 3 bases and J by 6 bases; unmatched bases: 15. The DNA of the CDR3 is TGCGCCAGCAGCTATGACGGACAGGATTACCGGGGCGAGCAGTACTTC. Translated: CASSYDGQDYRGEQYF.

There are a few counts of this clonotype. The V and J genes are TRBV7-6 and TRBJ2-3; D is undetermined. The CDR3 extends over 13 amino acids. The ends were cut back, 7 bases at V and 6 bases at J, with 14 bases in the middle. Germline CDR1 is SGHVS and CDR2 is FNYEAQ. DNA of the CDR3: TGTGCCAGCAAAAAAACGCCTGACGATACGCAGTATTTT. Its protein product is CASKKTPDDTQYF.

This clonotype came up many times. The chain has TRBV5-1 and TRBJ2-3, with D perhaps given as TRBD1 or TRBD2 (5 bases each). Germline V gene lookup returns CDR1 SGHRS and CDR2 YFSETQ. V shed 1 base and J shed 3 bases, with 12 bases lying between them. This CDR3 has 15 residues. For the CDR3, the DNA is TGCGCCAGCAGCTTGAGAGGGGCGCCAACAGATACGCAGTATTTT. Its protein is CASSLRGAPTDTQYF.

This chain joins TRBV28 and TRBJ1-5; D perhaps matches TRBD1 (6 bases). This CDR3 is 18 amino acids long. Germline-derived CDR1 and CDR2 are MDHEN and SYDVKM. The V and J ends lost 1 base and 6 bases respectively, with 22 bases between them. CDR3: CASSLFGTSPLGSQPQHF. CDR3 coding DNA: TGTGCCAGCAGTTTATTTGGGACAAGTCCTCTTGGCTCTCAGCCCCAGCATTTT.

This clonotype was detected ten times or more. This chain uses TRBV19 with TRBJ2-2; D unclear. The germline CDR1 and CDR2 sequences are LNHDA and SQIVND (reference sequence). This CDR3 region has 13 residues. V lost 4 bases to trimming and J lost 5 bases, with 8 bases between them. In nucleotides, the CDR3 is TGTGCCAGTAGTACACAGATAACCGGGGAGCTGTTTTTT. Residues: CASSTQITGELFF. Complete variable domain (other parts from reference TRBV19 and TRBJ2-2): DGGITQSPKYLFRKEGQNVTLSCEQNLNHDAMYWYRQDPGQGLRLIYYSQIVNDFQKGDIAEGYSVSREKKESFPLTVTSAQKNPTAFYLCASSTQITGELFFGEGSRLTVL.

This clonotype was detected ten times or more. An end of the junction differs from the germline gene, which may be a read error. The V and J genes are TRBV10-2 and TRBJ1-4; D is perhaps TRBD1 (5 bases). Germline V gives CDR1 WSHSY, CDR2 SAAADI. The CDR3 is 13 residues long. CDR3 DNA sequence: TGCGCCAGCAGTGAGGGGACTACTGAAAAACTGTTTTTT. This sequence encodes CASSEGTTEKLFF.

The J gene is TRBJ2-7, the V gene TRBV4-1; perhaps TRBD2 as D (5 bases). CDR1 is MGHRA, CDR2 YSYEKL, per germline. V was clipped by 4 bases and J by 1 base, with 14 bases between them. The CDR3 extends over 15 amino acids. The CDR3 protein is CASSPSVAPSYEQYF. CDR3 DNA: TGCGCCAGCAGCCCTTCGGTAGCGCCTTCCTACGAGCAGTACTTC.